This paragraph reports one T cell receptor (beta chain). What it recognizes is unknown. This sample stems from a study of cytomegalovirus exposure and HLA in healthy donors. Broader study findings: Earlier analysis found most TCR beta V segments productive about 90% or about 30% of the time.

Primers included in the PCR were 60 Vbeta and 13 Jbeta primers. Assay: immunoSEQ multiplex PCR; the TCRdb copy retains only in-frame clones and omits some. The sample carries 150,000 to 200,000 clones, roughly 84% recorded once. Germline CDR1 is SQVTM and CDR2 is ANQGSEA. Trimming pared 7 bases from V and 3 bases from J, leaving 15 bases between. The CDR3 length is 13 residues. The TCR originated in a boy between 10 and 17 years old in good health and CMV-seronegative. The chain is built from TRBV29-1 and TRBJ1-1; TRBD1 might be the D (6 bases). Sequencing was performed on PBMCs. For the CDR3, the DNA is TGCAGCGGGGCGCCGGGGGGCGACACTGAAGCTTTCTTT. It yields the protein CSGAPGGDTEAFF.